This TCR beta chain was profiled in a study of T cell repertoires in cytomegalovirus infection. Across the whole study: Indicated by public TCR beta signatures were CMV infection and matching HLA type. Study-wide results and limits: In two of eight donors, the top clonotype was HLA-C-restricted CMV-specific.

Concerning this clonotype itself: No antigen is known for it.

Each CDR3 protein is one row after TCRdb ran MiXCR on the reads. The sample holds about 490,000 distinct CDR3 sequences, about 11% seen once. V lost 4 bases and J 0 bases, leaving 6 bases between the germline ends. The V gene's germline CDR1 is KGHSH and CDR2 LQKENI. The CDR3 spans 13 residues. The V gene is TRBV18, the J gene TRBJ1-1; D not certain. The source of this sequence is a human donor in good health (CMV status not recorded). Some clones in this sample may be carry-over from other donors' samples. Sequenced input: PBMCs. The CDR3 nucleotides are TGTGCCAGCTCACAAGAGTTGAACACTGAAGCTTTCTTT. Translation gives CASSQELNTEAFF.